These 13 T cell receptor beta chains originate from one sample sequenced in a study of PD-1 blockade in mismatch repair-deficient tumors. Data came from immunoSEQ multiplex PCR; TCRdb stores just in-frame clones and leaves some out. The sample holds 9,000 to 10,000 clones, approximately 85% seen once. This specimen was PBMCs, taken 46 weeks after starting pembrolizumab. These receptors were taken from an adult with mismatch repair-deficient cancer.

This clone was seen only once. The chain couples TRBV10-2 to TRBJ2-7, with D possibly matching TRBD1 (5 bases). Deletions cut 0 bases from V and 0 bases from J, with 12 bases between. This CDR3 comprises 16 residues. CDR1 is WSHSY, CDR2 SAAADI, per germline. CDR3 sequence reads: CASSESGPVSSYEQYF. In DNA, the CDR3 is TGCGCCAGCAGTGAGTCGGGGCCGGTGAGCTCCTACGAGCAGTACTTC.

The CDR3 loop reads CASSSSDSSGELFF. The CDR3, as DNA: TGTGCCAGCAGCTCATCTGACTCGTCTGGGGAGCTGTTTTTT. The rearrangement links TRBV7-6 to TRBJ2-2; D remains ambiguous. Trimming took 4 bases from V and 8 from J, leaving 14 bases between them. Germline-derived CDR1 and CDR2 are SGHVS and FNYEAQ. The CDR3 contains 14 residues.

V usage is TRBV27 and J usage is TRBJ1-2; 9 nucleotides align to TRBD1. The CDR3 loop spans 13 amino acids. Germline assignment: CDR1 MNHEY and CDR2 SMNVEV (reference sequence). The J segment lost 4 bases and the V segment lost 7 bases, leaving 4 bases of the junction unmatched. CDR3 DNA sequence: TGTGCCAGCAAAGCGGGACAGGGCTATGGCTACACCTTC. Residues: CASKAGQGYGYTF.

This clone has more than one count but fewer than ten. J is TRBJ2-7 and V is TRBV19; TRBD1 agrees at 11 bases. Germline V gene data show CDR1 as LNHDA and CDR2 as SQIVND (reference sequence). CDR3 length equals 14 residues. The junction had 4 bases not matched to a gene; V was cut back by 5 bases and J by 4 bases. CDR3 in amino acids: CASSSGQGAYEQYF. The CDR3 DNA reads as TGTGCCAGTAGTTCCGGACAGGGGGCTTACGAGCAGTACTTC. The full variable domain, its missing parts supplied by reference TRBV19 and TRBJ2-7, is DGGITQSPKYLFRKEGQNVTLSCEQNLNHDAMYWYRQDPGQGLRLIYYSQIVNDFQKGDIAEGYSVSREKKESFPLTVTSAQKNPTAFYLCASSSGQGAYEQYFGPGTRLTVT.

The chain is built from TRBV5-1 and TRBJ2-1; 9 positions agree with TRBD2. CDR1 and CDR2 (germline): SGHRS, YFSETQ. The trim removed 1 base at V and 5 bases at J, leaving 7 bases unmatched. The CDR3 covers 16 residues. The CDR3 here is CASSLTPSGANNEQFF. CDR3 bases: TGCGCCAGCAGCTTGACTCCTAGCGGGGCAAACAATGAGCAGTTCTTC. Variable domain in full (rest from reference TRBV5-1 and TRBJ2-1): KAGVTQTPRYLIKTRGQQVTLSCSPISGHRSVSWYQQTPGQGLQFLFEYFSETQRNKGNFPGRFSGRQFSNSRSEMNVSTLELGDSALYLCASSLTPSGANNEQFFGPGTRLTVL.

The chain joins TRBV30 to TRBJ1-3, with TRBD1 identical over 12 bases. Germline lookup yields CDR1 GTSNPN and CDR2 SVGIG (reference sequence). Germline trimming cut 3 bases from V and 4 bases from J; bases unmatched to any gene: 7. This CDR3 region has 16 residues. CDR3 protein: CAWSRGQGARGNTIYF. DNA for the CDR3: TGTGCCTGGAGCCGGGGACAGGGGGCGAGAGGAAACACCATATATTTT.

V and J are TRBV18 and TRBJ1-1; possible D gene TRBD1, 6 bases. V lost 2 bases, J lost 5 bases, and 15 bases lay in between. The CDR3 covers 15 residues. Germline loops: CDR1 KGHSH, CDR2 LQKENI. This chain's CDR3 is CASSPWSPGETEAFF. The CDR3 DNA sequence: TGTGCCAGCTCACCATGGTCTCCAGGGGAAACTGAAGCTTTCTTT.

The chain uses TRBV19 and TRBJ2-2, with D possibly being TRBD1 (7 bases). Trimming pared 4 bases from V and 3 bases from J, leaving 12 bases between. The CDR3 is made up of 15 amino acids. Germline CDR1 is LNHDA and CDR2 is SQIVND (reference sequence). The CDR3 protein is CASSTQGGDTGELFF. The CDR3 bases are TGTGCCAGTAGTACCCAGGGGGGAGACACCGGGGAGCTGTTTTTT.

CDR3 in DNA: TGTGCCAGCTCTGGACTAGCAGCCGATACGCAGTATTTT. Its protein product is CASSGLAADTQYF. This chain uses TRBV2 with TRBJ2-3, with 8 bases matching TRBD2. Per germline, CDR1 SNHLY and CDR2 FYNNEI. The CDR3 has 13 amino acids. J was trimmed by 6 bases and V by 8 bases; bases with no gene match: 7.

The chain joins TRBV7-6 to TRBJ1-1; 9 bases are shared with TRBD1. This CDR3 has 16 amino acids. V shed 5 bases, J shed 5 bases, and the junction held 12 bases outside the gene matches. Germline V lookup: CDR1 SGHVS, CDR2 FNYEAQ. The CDR3 coding sequence is TGTGCCAGCAGCCCTCGGGACAGGGACTTCTTGACTGAAGCTTTCTTT. Protein: CASSPRDRDFLTEAFF.

V is TRBV7-2 and J is TRBJ1-3; 8 nucleotides match TRBD1. The V gene's germline CDR1 is SGHTA and CDR2 FQGNSA. Trimming removed 5 bases from V and 4 bases from J; junction bases left unmatched: 7. The length of the CDR3 is 15 residues. The CDR3 is CASSAGQGTGNTIYF. The CDR3 nucleotides read TGTGCCAGCAGCGCCGGACAGGGAACGGGAAACACCATATATTTT.

The chain is built from TRBV18 and TRBJ1-2; D perhaps matches TRBD1 (5 bases). Trimming took off 3 bases at V and 1 base at J, with 12 bases between the two ends. The germline gives CDR1 KGHSH, CDR2 LQKENI. CDR3 size: 15 residues. The CDR3: CASSPTGDSNYGYTF. As DNA, the CDR3 is TGTGCCAGCTCACCCACAGGAGATAGTAACTATGGCTACACCTTC.

V usage is TRBV6-5 and J usage is TRBJ2-1; 10 bases match TRBD2. Germline V gene lookup returns CDR1 MNHEY and CDR2 SVGAGI. The CDR3 is 15 residues long. Losses at the gene ends were 0 bases for V and 5 bases for J; bases not matched to a gene: 1. This chain's CDR3 is CASSYSSGRDNEQFF. DNA of the CDR3: TGTGCCAGCAGTTACTCAAGCGGGAGGGACAATGAGCAGTTCTTC.